This T cell receptor beta chain was retrieved from a study of T cell responses to AZD1222 COVID-19 vaccine. On the study more broadly: Second doses were pooled across both intervals (about 4 or about 12 weeks).

Study-wide results and caveats: Possibly, clonal diversity was underestimated; donors were largely white British and included more females. Only six AZD1222 recipients tested seropositive at baseline.

Remarks on this clone: Its specificity is not known.

Method: immunoSEQ multiplex PCR; TCRdb's copy keeps in-frame clones and lacks some. Counted here are approximately 150,000 clones, 80% to 90% occurring once; the ten biggest clones make up 1.6%. CDR1 SGHNT and CDR2 YYREEE come from the germline V gene (reference sequence). CDR3 length equals 17 residues. V dropped 5 bases and J dropped 0 bases, with 20 bases sitting between them. The sample here was peripheral blood, taken on day 0 of AZD1222 vaccination. This TCR was sampled from an adult in good health. The genes are TRBV5-4 and TRBJ1-1, with D unresolved. DNA for the CDR3: TGTGCCAGCAGGAGGTCTGCGGACGCAAACATGAACACTGAAGCTTTCTTT. Translation: CASRRSADANMNTEAFF.